This entry lists 14 T cell receptor beta chains sequenced from one sample in a study of tumour-infiltrating T cells in Burkitt lymphoma. Data came from immunoSEQ multiplex PCR; TCRdb stores just in-frame clones and leaves some out. This table holds 12,000 to 15,000 clones, 30% found once. The sequencing sample was made of tumor tissue. The origin of the receptors is a human donor with diffuse large B-cell lymphoma.

The CDR3 reads CAAEGGGIHQANEQFF. CDR3 sequence (DNA): TGTGCCGCAGAAGGGGGAGGGATCCACCAGGCAAATGAGCAGTTCTTC. The chain employs TRBV10-3 and TRBJ2-1; a weak D match, TRBD2 (7 bases). Looked up from germline, CDR1 is ENHRY and CDR2 is SYGVKD. This CDR3 has 16 residues. The V end lost 11 bases, the J end lost 7 bases, and 27 bases lay between the germline ends.

The V call is TRBV5-5, the J call TRBJ2-7; D gene unclear. The V end lost 1 base, the J end lost 2 bases, and 10 bases lay between the germline ends. The germline V gene has CDR1 SGHKS and CDR2 YYEKEE (reference sequence). The CDR3 covers 14 residues. In DNA, the CDR3 is TGTGCCAGCAGCTTGTATTCTGAGACCTACGAGCAGTACTTC. This sequence encodes CASSLYSETYEQYF. The complete variable domain, with remaining parts taken from reference TRBV5-5 and TRBJ2-7, reads DAGVTQSPTHLIKTRGQQVTLRCSPISGHKSVSWYQQVLGQGPQFIFQYYEKEERGRGNFPDRFSARQFPNYSSELNVNALLLGDSALYLCASSLYSETYEQYFGPGTRLTVT.

There are a few counts of this clone. Other nucleotide sequences in the sample specify the same CDR3. The genes are TRBV30 and TRBJ1-1; D uncertain. Germline CDR1 GTSNPN, CDR2 SVGIG (reference sequence). The CDR3 runs to 12 residues. V shed 0 bases and J shed 5 bases, with 7 bases lying between them. The CDR3 bases are TGTGCCTGGAGTGTTCCCGGTACTGAAGCTTTCTTT. Translating it yields CAWSVPGTEAFF.

This clone showed up just a few times. This chain connects TRBV9 to TRBJ1-1; D is unclear. Germline V gene lookup returns CDR1 SGDLS and CDR2 YYNGEE. V was trimmed by 3 bases and J by 2 bases, leaving 8 bases between them. This CDR3 has 13 amino acids. CDR3: CASSETENTEAFF. The CDR3 DNA reads TGTGCCAGCAGCGAAACAGAAAACACTGAAGCTTTCTTT.

This clone was seen a handful of times. V gene TRBV30 combines with J gene TRBJ2-4; 8 nucleotides align to TRBD2. The V and J ends lost 2 bases and 7 bases, in that order; junction bases with no gene match: 7. Germline CDR1 is GTSNPN and CDR2 is SVGIG (reference sequence). The CDR3 has 14 residues. CDR3 loop: CAWSQSGSMNIQYF. CDR3 sequence (DNA): TGTGCCTGGAGTCAGAGCGGGAGTATGAACATTCAGTACTTC.

In this sample, this clone turned up a few times. The chain joins TRBV7-6 to TRBJ2-3; D could derive from TRBD1 or TRBD2 (7 bases each). CDR3 length equals 17 residues. Trimming shortened V by 5 bases and J by 2 bases, and 20 bases separated the two germline ends. Germline assignment: CDR1 SGHVS and CDR2 FNYEAQ. Here the CDR3 reads CASSRSQGGRPTDTQYF. The CDR3 nucleotides are TGTGCCAGCAGCCGTTCTCAGGGGGGGCGGCCCACAGATACGCAGTATTTT. Combining the CDR3 with reference TRBV7-6 and TRBJ2-3 gives the whole variable domain GAGVSQSPRYKVTKRGQDVALRCDPISGHVSLYWYRQALGQGPEFLTYFNYEAQQDKSGLPNDRFSAERPEGSISTLTIQRTEQRDSAMYRCASSRSQGGRPTDTQYFGPGTRLTVL.

The chain is built from TRBV7-2 and TRBJ2-5; D might be TRBD2 (6 bases). CDR1 is SGHTA and CDR2 is FQGNSA in the germline V gene. This CDR3 region has 15 residues. Trimming cost V 3 bases and J 4 bases, with 15 bases left between them. DNA of the CDR3: TGTGCCAGCAGCTTTTCTAGCGCGGGTAGAGAGACCCAGTACTTC. It specifies CASSFSSAGRETQYF.

The chain couples TRBV5-8 to TRBJ2-1, with D uncertain. CDR3 length: 15 residues. Germline CDR1 reads SGHTS; CDR2 reads YDEGEE. Trimming shortened V by 1 base and J by 5 bases, and 13 bases separated the two germline ends. CDR3 residues: CASSLKLSSHNEQFF. The CDR3 DNA follows: TGTGCCAGCAGCTTGAAGCTGTCCAGTCACAATGAGCAGTTCTTC.

In this sample, this clone turned up a few times. The chain combines TRBV5-1 with TRBJ2-7; 9 nucleotides align to TRBD1. CDR1 and CDR2 from the germline V gene are SGHRS and YFSETQ. The CDR3 is made up of 14 amino acids. J gave up 3 bases and V 3 bases, and 4 bases lay outside the gene matches. CDR3 sequence: CASSWGTGSYEQYF. DNA for the CDR3: TGCGCCAGCAGCTGGGGGACAGGGAGCTACGAGCAGTACTTC.

This sequence joins TRBV6-1 and TRBJ1-5, with D maybe TRBD1 (5 bases). V was cut by 4 bases and J by 3 bases, with 7 bases left in between. There are 13 residues in the CDR3. From germline, CDR1 is MNHNS and CDR2 SASEGT. The CDR3 protein is CASSATDNQPQHF. The CDR3 nucleotides are TGTGCCAGCAGTGCGACAGACAATCAGCCCCAGCATTTT.

This clone was observed a handful of times. J is TRBJ1-5 and V is TRBV7-9; maybe TRBD1 (5 bases). The germline V and J ends were trimmed by 5 bases and 7 bases, with 15 bases remaining between them. CDR1 SEHNR and CDR2 FQNEAQ come from the germline V gene (reference sequence). The CDR3 is 14 residues long. CDR3: CASSLSDSPQPQHF. DNA for the CDR3: TGTGCCAGCAGCCTAAGCGACAGTCCCCAGCCCCAGCATTTT.

The rearrangement uses TRBV6-5 and TRBJ2-7; no clear D. The germline gives CDR1 MNHEY, CDR2 SVGAGI. V lost 6 bases, J lost 3 bases, and 6 bases lay in between. This CDR3 contains 11 residues. CDR3 amino acids: CASSLGYEQYF. CDR3 in DNA: TGTGCCAGCAGCTTAGGCTACGAGCAGTACTTC.

The CDR3 sequence is CSVEDRDSLATNEKLFF. CDR3 bases: TGCAGCGTTGAAGATCGGGATTCCCTAGCAACTAATGAAAAACTGTTTTTT. The J gene is TRBJ1-4, the V gene TRBV29-1; no definite D call. Between the trimmed V and J ends, which lost 0 bases and 0 bases, there was a span of 14 bases. This CDR3 comprises 17 residues. Germline V CDR1 and CDR2: SQVTM, ANQGSEA.

This clone was counted a few times. The chain combines TRBV30 with TRBJ2-7; TRBD2 matches 8 bases. The CDR3 extends over 18 amino acids. The germline V gene encodes CDR1 GTSNPN and CDR2 SVGIG (reference sequence). After removal of 3 bases from V and 0 bases from J, the junction contained 16 bases not matched to a gene. CDR3 nucleotide sequence: TGTGCCTGGAGGCAATTTAGCGGGAAGTACCGAAGCTCCTACGAGCAGTACTTC. Translating gives CAWRQFSGKYRSSYEQYF. Drawing the rest from reference TRBV30 and TRBJ2-7, the complete variable domain is SQTIHQWPATLVQPVGSPLSLECTVEGTSNPNLYWYRQAAGRGLQLLFYSVGIGQISSEVPQNLSASRPQDRQFILSSKKLLLSDSGFYLCAWRQFSGKYRSSYEQYFGPGTRLTVT.